The 5 T cell receptor beta chains below all came from one sample that was sequenced in a study of blood T cell repertoires in COVID-19. Clones were sequenced by immunoSEQ multiplex PCR, and TCRdb holds only the in-frame ones, with some missing. The table includes some 80,000 clones, just over 85% detected once. Sequenced sample: peripheral blood. The source of these receptors is an elderly woman in a cohort sampled during active or convalescent COVID-19.

The chain links TRBV3-1 (or the pseudogene TRBV3-2) to TRBJ1-3; no clear D. With 0 bases removed from V and 3 bases from J, the gap between germline ends came to 3 bases. The CDR3 extends over 13 amino acids. Germline values: CDR1 LGHDT, CDR2 YNNKEL (reference sequence). DNA for the CDR3: TGTGCCAGCAGCCAAGATCTTGGAAACACCATATATTTT. This encodes CASSQDLGNTIYF.

V is TRBV28 and J is TRBJ1-4, with 7 bases that match TRBD1. The junction had 7 bases not matched to a gene; V was cut back by 2 bases and J by 4 bases. Germline assignment: CDR1 MDHEN and CDR2 SYDVKM. CDR3 length equals 16 residues. CDR3 residues: CASSLRDSFINEKLFF. Written as DNA, the CDR3 is TGTGCCAGCAGTTTAAGGGACAGCTTTATTAATGAAAAACTGTTTTTT. The whole variable domain, filled in from reference TRBV28 and TRBJ1-4, reads DVKVTQSSRYLVKRTGEKVFLECVQDMDHENMFWYRQDPGLGLRLIYFSYDVKMKEKGDIPEGYSVSREKKERFSLILESASTNQTSMYLCASSLRDSFINEKLFFGSGTQLSVL.

This sequence joins TRBV4-2 and TRBJ2-3, with TRBD2 matching over 14 bases. Per germline, CDR1 LGHNA and CDR2 YNFKEQ. V was pared by 2 bases and J by 0 bases, with 7 bases of the junction left unmatched. The CDR3 has 19 amino acids. CDR3 residues: CASSQLGTSGSSSTDTQYF. As DNA, the CDR3 is TGTGCCAGCAGCCAACTGGGGACTAGCGGGAGCTCTAGCACAGATACGCAGTATTTT.

The CDR3 DNA follows: TGTGCCAGCAGTGAAGACGACACGAACACCGGGGAGCTGTTTTTT. Its protein is CASSEDDTNTGELFF. This chain links TRBV6-4 with TRBJ2-2, with no clear D. CDR3 length: 15 amino acids. Per germline, CDR1 MRHNA and CDR2 SNTAGT. Deletions cut 3 bases from V and 0 bases from J, with 8 bases between.

The genes are TRBV3-1 (or the pseudogene TRBV3-2) and TRBJ1-1; D gene uncertain. The CDR3 contains 14 residues. Trimming shortened V by 2 bases and J by 4 bases, and 11 bases separated the two germline ends. Germline CDR1 and CDR2: LGHDT and YNNKEL (reference sequence). Here the CDR3 reads CASSQSRTGTEAFF. Written as DNA, the CDR3 is TGTGCCAGCAGCCAATCTCGCACCGGCACTGAAGCTTTCTTT.